Presented here are 15 T cell receptor beta chains from one specimen sequenced in a study of blood T cells in healthy people across ages. Next came a second PCR, run for about 7 to 12 cycles, which used a sample-barcoded 5' primer along with a J-beta primer mix. One entry per CDR3 protein results from TCRdb running MiXCR on the 5' RACE reads. The table includes about 900,000 distinct CDR3 sequences, roughly 48% detected once. Sequences were obtained from blood. These receptors originate from a man between 25 and 39 years old in good health.

The rearrangement uses TRBV21-1 and TRBJ2-7; the table's D call TRBD1 went unverified against the DNA. TRBV21-1 is labeled a pseudogene. This CDR3 comprises 15 residues. CDR3: CASSRGQGHSYEQYF. Written as DNA, the CDR3 is TGTGCCAGCAGCAGAGGACAGGGGCACTCCTACGAGCAGTACTTC.

The chain has TRBV10-3 and TRBJ2-3, with a tentative D call TRBD1 (5 bases). V was shortened by 5 bases and J by 6 bases, with 12 bases between the two germline ends. This CDR3 spans 13 amino acids. CDR1 and CDR2 (germline): ENHRY, SYGVKD. The CDR3 loop reads CAISMSGQDTQYF. The CDR3 DNA sequence: TGTGCCATCAGTATGTCAGGGCAGGATACGCAGTATTTT.

The chain joins TRBV4-3 to TRBJ2-7; TRBD2 is a possible D gene (6 bases). CDR3 length: 16 amino acids. Trimming removed 0 bases at V and 4 bases at J, with 16 bases between. Per the germline V gene, CDR1 is LGHNA and CDR2 is YSLEER. The CDR3 region is CASSQDLTEGLYEQYF. The CDR3 DNA follows: TGCGCCAGCAGCCAAGATCTAACGGAGGGTCTATACGAGCAGTACTTC.

The sample holds one count of this clonotype. The V gene is TRBV4-3, the J gene TRBJ2-2, with TRBD1 matching over 9 bases. The V gene end was trimmed by 6 bases and the J gene end by 5 bases; junction bases not matched to a gene: 4. Germline lookup yields CDR1 LGHNA and CDR2 YSLEER. This CDR3 comprises 14 residues. The CDR3 DNA sequence: TGCGCCAGCAGACAGGGGGCAGGAACCGGGGAGCTGTTTTTT. It translates to CASRQGAGTGELFF.

In the case of this clonotype: The junction does not match germline at one end; this may be a read error. This rearrangement joins TRBV20-1 to TRBJ2-1, with 7 bases matching TRBD2. The CDR3 is 13 amino acids. CDR1 is DFQATT, CDR2 SNEGSKA, per germline (reference sequence). CDR3 loop: CSTSQAGPDEQFF. CDR3 nucleotide sequence: TGCAGTACTAGTCAAGCGGGGCCCGATGAGCAGTTCTTC.

This clonotype was counted between two and nine times. This chain uses TRBV28 with TRBJ2-5; 8 bases match TRBD2. The CDR3 has 13 amino acids. After removal of 8 bases from V and 4 bases from J, the junction contained 6 bases not matched to a gene. CDR1 is MDHEN, CDR2 SYDVKM, per germline. CDR3 amino acids: CASRRGGTETQYF. As DNA, the CDR3 is TGTGCCAGCCGCCGGGGGGGAACAGAGACCCAGTACTTC.

V gene TRBV12-3 or TRBV12-4 combines with J gene TRBJ2-1; no firm D call. This CDR3 has 13 residues. V was pared by 5 bases and J by 7 bases, with 12 bases between. The CDR3 sequence is CASSLQARNEQFF. CDR3 sequence (DNA): TGTGCCAGCAGTCTACAAGCCCGAAATGAGCAGTTCTTC.

The V and J genes are TRBV20-1 and TRBJ2-7; 8 positions agree with TRBD1. The length of the CDR3 is 14 residues. Per germline, CDR1 DFQATT and CDR2 SNEGSKA (reference sequence). With V trimmed by 4 bases and J by 3 bases, 8 bases remained unmatched. The CDR3 loop reads CSAKPQGAYYEQYF. CDR3 nucleotides: TGCAGTGCTAAGCCCCAGGGGGCATACTACGAGCAGTACTTC.

V is TRBV15 and J is TRBJ2-7, with 8 bases aligning to TRBD1. This CDR3 spans 20 amino acids. Germline CDR1 and CDR2: LNHNV and YYDKDF (reference sequence). Trimming took 0 bases from V and 0 from J; bases not matched to a gene: 16. CDR3 amino acids: CATSRDGGQDYKPNSYEQYF. The CDR3 DNA follows: TGTGCCACCAGCAGAGATGGGGGACAGGATTACAAACCGAACTCCTACGAGCAGTACTTC.

The rearrangement uses TRBV3-1 and TRBJ1-2; D is perhaps TRBD1 (6 bases). V dropped 3 bases and J dropped 4 bases, with 15 bases sitting between them. The CDR3 is 15 amino acids. Germline-derived CDR1 and CDR2 are LGHDT and YNNKEL (reference sequence). CDR3 region: CASSQGRGGLYGYTF. As DNA, the CDR3 is TGTGCCAGCAGCCAGGGACGTGGGGGGCTCTATGGCTACACCTTC.

The chain combines TRBV6-2 or TRBV6-3 with TRBJ2-5; D is possibly TRBD1 or TRBD2 (6 bases each). The V gene's germline CDR1 is MNHEY and CDR2 SVGEGT. V was trimmed by 7 bases and J by 11 bases, leaving 26 bases between them. The CDR3 sequence is 15 residues long. DNA of the CDR3: TGTGCCAGCATGGACGGGGGCGCGAAATACTATGAGCAGTACTTC. It translates to CASMDGGAKYYEQYF.

This rearrangement joins TRBV12-3 or TRBV12-4 to TRBJ2-1; the D call may be TRBD1 or TRBD2 (5 bases each). Trimming stripped 7 bases from V and 1 base from J, with 17 bases between. This CDR3 region has 16 residues. The CDR3 DNA reads as TGTGCCAGCATCAAGGGGACCCCCGGATCCTACAATGAGCAGTTCTTC. The encoded protein is CASIKGTPGSYNEQFF.

Concerning this clonotype: A clone one base away is much larger, so this may be a read error. The chain carries TRBV28 and TRBJ2-7; 10 bases are a match to TRBD2. Germline loops: CDR1 MDHEN, CDR2 SYDVKM. CDR3 size: 14 residues. With 7 bases clipped from V and 7 bases from J, the junction kept 10 bases outside the gene matches. The CDR3 sequence: CASIPLAGVGEQYF. CDR3 nucleotide sequence: TGTGCCAGCATTCCCCTAGCGGGGGTGGGAGAGCAGTACTTC. Complete variable domain (other parts from reference TRBV28 and TRBJ2-7): DVKVTQSSRYLVKRTGEKVFLECVQDMDHENMFWYRQDPGLGLRLIYFSYDVKMKEKGDIPEGYSVSREKKERFSLILESASTNQTSMYLCASIPLAGVGEQYFGPGTRLTVT.

The chain recombines TRBV27 with TRBJ2-3, with D unclear. Germline V gives CDR1 MNHEY, CDR2 SMNVEV (reference sequence). V lost 3 bases to trimming and J lost 2 bases, with 6 bases between them. CDR3 length equals 13 residues. CDR3 nucleotides: TGTGCCAGCAGTTTGGTCATCACAGATACGCAGTATTTT. It codes for CASSLVITDTQYF.

The rearrangement joins TRBV28 to TRBJ2-7; TRBD1 or TRBD2 may be the D gene (5 bases each). V lost 7 bases and J lost 5, with 12 bases in between. In germline, CDR1 is MDHEN, CDR2 SYDVKM. The CDR3 consists of 12 residues. Here the CDR3 reads CASTGSYHEQYF. The CDR3 region has the DNA TGTGCCAGCACAGGGAGTTACCACGAGCAGTACTTC. Full variable domain (outside the CDR3, taken from reference TRBV28 and TRBJ2-7): DVKVTQSSRYLVKRTGEKVFLECVQDMDHENMFWYRQDPGLGLRLIYFSYDVKMKEKGDIPEGYSVSREKKERFSLILESASTNQTSMYLCASTGSYHEQYFGPGTRLTVT.